This TCR beta chain was identified during a study of CD8+CD57+ T cells in acquired aplastic anemia. Looking at the study overall: Across the sorted CD4+ and CD8+ cells, DNA amounts averaged about 3.2 ug. Healthy donors averaged around 10 million reads for CD4+ cells. Findings of the study overall: No significant difference in CD8+ Simpson's diversity was found between patients and controls. Patients had around 30 CD8+ CDR3 sequences in common with controls (the shared set).

Germline CDR1 reads LNHDA; CDR2 reads SQIVND (reference sequence). This CDR3 comprises 12 residues. Comment on this clonotype: Its antigen is unknown. One end of the junction varies from germline; a read error may be responsible.

Profiling that covered TCR beta VDJ and CDR3 relied on genomic DNA as its template. TCRdb re-derived calls from the reads in MiXCR, one entry per CDR3 protein. The sample has 74,000 or so distinct CDR3 sequences, roughly half seen once. The chain joins TRBV19 to TRBJ1-1; D gene unclear. The sequencing sample was made of sorted CD4+, CD8+, or CD8+CD57+ T cells (not recorded which) from PBMCs. The sequence came from a human donor in good health, serving as a control. DNA for the CDR3: TGTGCCAGTAGTATCCAGAACACTGAAGCCTTCTTT. Its protein is CASSIQNTEAFF.